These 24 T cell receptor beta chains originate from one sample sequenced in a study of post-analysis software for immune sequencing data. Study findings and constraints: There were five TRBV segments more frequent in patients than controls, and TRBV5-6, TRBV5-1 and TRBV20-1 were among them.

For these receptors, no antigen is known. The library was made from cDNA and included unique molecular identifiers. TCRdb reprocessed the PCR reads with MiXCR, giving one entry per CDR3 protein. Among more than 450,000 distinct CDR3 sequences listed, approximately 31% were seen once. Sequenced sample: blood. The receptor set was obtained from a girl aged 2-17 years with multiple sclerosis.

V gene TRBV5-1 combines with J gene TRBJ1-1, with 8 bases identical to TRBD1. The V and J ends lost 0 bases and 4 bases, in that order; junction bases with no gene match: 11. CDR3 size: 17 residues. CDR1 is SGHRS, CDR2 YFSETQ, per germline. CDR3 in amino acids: CASSLVFDRGLSTEAFF. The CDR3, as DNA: TGCGCCAGCAGCTTGGTTTTCGACAGGGGTCTGAGCACTGAAGCTTTCTTT.

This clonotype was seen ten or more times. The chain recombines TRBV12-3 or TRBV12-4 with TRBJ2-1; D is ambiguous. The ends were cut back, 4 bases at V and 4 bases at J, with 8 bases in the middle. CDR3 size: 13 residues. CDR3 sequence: CASSSQEYNEQFF. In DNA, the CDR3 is TGTGCCAGCAGTTCCCAGGAGTACAATGAGCAGTTCTTC.

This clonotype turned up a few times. The CDR3 reads CASSQDWATGLLYGYTF. Here the CDR3 DNA reads TGTGCCAGCAGCCAAGATTGGGCGACAGGGCTCCTCTATGGCTACACCTTC. The chain is built from TRBV3-1 and TRBJ1-2; 7 bases fit TRBD1. The CDR3 extends over 17 amino acids. The V and J ends lost 0 bases and 4 bases, in that order; junction bases with no gene match: 11. CDR1 LGHDT and CDR2 YNNKEL come from the germline V gene (reference sequence).

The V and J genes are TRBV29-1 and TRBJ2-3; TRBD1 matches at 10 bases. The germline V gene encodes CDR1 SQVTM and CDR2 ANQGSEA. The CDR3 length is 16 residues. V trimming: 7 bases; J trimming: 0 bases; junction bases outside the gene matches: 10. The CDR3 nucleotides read TGCAGCGGCGTCGGGACAGGGGATTCTAGCACAGATACGCAGTATTTT. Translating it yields CSGVGTGDSSTDTQYF.

The CDR3 DNA reads TGTGCCAGCAGCTTTGATCCAGGCTACGAGCAGTACTTC. Translation gives CASSFDPGYEQYF. The V gene is TRBV7-9, the J gene TRBJ2-7; D ambiguous. This CDR3 has 13 amino acids. Germline-derived CDR1 and CDR2 are SEHNR and FQNEAQ (reference sequence). The V end was cut by 3 bases, the J end by 3 bases, with 9 bases between.

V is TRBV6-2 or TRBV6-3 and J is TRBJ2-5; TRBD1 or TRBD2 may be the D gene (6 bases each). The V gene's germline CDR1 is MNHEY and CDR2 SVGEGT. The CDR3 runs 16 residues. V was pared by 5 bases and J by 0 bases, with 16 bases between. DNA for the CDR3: TGTGCCAGCAGTCCTCTAGAAGGGGGGTACCAAGAGACCCAGTACTTC. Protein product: CASSPLEGGYQETQYF.

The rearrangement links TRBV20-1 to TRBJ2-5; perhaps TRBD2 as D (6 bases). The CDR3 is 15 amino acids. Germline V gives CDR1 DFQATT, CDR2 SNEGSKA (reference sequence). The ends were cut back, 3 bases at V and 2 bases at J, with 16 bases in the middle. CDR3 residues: CSASGAPGVQETQYF. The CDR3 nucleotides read TGCAGTGCTAGCGGGGCCCCGGGAGTTCAAGAGACCCAGTACTTC.

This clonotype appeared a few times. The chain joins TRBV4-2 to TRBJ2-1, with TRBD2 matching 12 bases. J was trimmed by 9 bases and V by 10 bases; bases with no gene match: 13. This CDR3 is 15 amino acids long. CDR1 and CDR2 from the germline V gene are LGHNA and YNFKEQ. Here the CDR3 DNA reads TGTGCCACCAAAGATCTAGCGGGGGGGTTCAGTGAGCAGTTCTTC. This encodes CATKDLAGGFSEQFF.

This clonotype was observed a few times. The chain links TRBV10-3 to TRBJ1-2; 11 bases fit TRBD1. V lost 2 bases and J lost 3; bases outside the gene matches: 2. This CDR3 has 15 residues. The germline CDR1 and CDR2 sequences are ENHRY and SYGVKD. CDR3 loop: CAISERGQGDYGYTF. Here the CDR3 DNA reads TGTGCCATCAGTGAGAGGGGACAGGGGGACTATGGCTACACCTTC.

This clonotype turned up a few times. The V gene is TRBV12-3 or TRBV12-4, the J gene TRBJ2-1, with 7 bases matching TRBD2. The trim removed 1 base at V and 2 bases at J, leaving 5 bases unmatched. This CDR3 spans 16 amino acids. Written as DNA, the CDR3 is TGTGCCAGCAGTTTAGTCCCGGGGGGTCCCTACAATGAGCAGTTCTTC. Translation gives CASSLVPGGPYNEQFF.

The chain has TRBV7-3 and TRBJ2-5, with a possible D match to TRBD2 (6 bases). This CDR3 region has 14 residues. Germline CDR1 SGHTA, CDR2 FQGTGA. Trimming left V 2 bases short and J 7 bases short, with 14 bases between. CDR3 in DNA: TGTGCCAGCAGCTTAGGGACTGGGGGAGGGACCCAGTACTTC. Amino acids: CASSLGTGGGTQYF. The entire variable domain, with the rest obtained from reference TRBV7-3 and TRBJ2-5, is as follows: GAGVSQTPSNKVTEKGKYVELRCDPISGHTALYWYRQSLGQGPEFLIYFQGTGAADDSGLPNDRFFAVRPEGSVSTLKIQRTERGDSAVYLCASSLGTGGGTQYFGPGTRLLVL.

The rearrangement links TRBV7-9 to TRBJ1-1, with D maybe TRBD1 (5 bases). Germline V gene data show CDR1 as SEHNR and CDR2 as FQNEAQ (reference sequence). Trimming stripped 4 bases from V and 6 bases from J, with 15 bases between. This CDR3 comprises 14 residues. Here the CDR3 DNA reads TGTGCCAGCAGCTCTTCGGGCTCGGGGGCTGAAGCTTTCTTT. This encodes CASSSSGSGAEAFF.

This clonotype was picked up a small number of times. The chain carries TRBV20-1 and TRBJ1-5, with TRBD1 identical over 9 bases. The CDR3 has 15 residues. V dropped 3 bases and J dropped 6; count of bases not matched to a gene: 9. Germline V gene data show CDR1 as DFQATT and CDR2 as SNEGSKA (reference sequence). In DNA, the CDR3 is TGCAGTGCTAGTGACAGGGGGAGGTCGTTTCAGCCCCAGCATTTT. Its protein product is CSASDRGRSFQPQHF.

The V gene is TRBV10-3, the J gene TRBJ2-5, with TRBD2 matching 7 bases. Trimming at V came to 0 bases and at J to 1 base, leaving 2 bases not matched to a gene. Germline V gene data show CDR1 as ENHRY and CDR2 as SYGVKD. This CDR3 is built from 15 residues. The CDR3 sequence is CAISESASGQETQYF. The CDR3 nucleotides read TGTGCCATCAGTGAGTCGGCTAGCGGCCAAGAGACCCAGTACTTC.

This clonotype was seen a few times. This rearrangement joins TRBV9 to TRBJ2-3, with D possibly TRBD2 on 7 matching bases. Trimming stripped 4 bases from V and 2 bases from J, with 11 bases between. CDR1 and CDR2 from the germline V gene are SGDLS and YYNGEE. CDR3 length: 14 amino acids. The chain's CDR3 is CASSPGGITDTQYF. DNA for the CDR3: TGTGCCAGCAGCCCGGGGGGCATCACAGATACGCAGTATTTT. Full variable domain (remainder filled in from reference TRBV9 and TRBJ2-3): DSGVTQTPKHLITATGQRVTLRCSPRSGDLSVYWYQQSLDQGLQFLIQYYNGEERAKGNILERFSAQQFPDLHSELNLSSLELGDSALYFCASSPGGITDTQYFGPGTRLTVL.

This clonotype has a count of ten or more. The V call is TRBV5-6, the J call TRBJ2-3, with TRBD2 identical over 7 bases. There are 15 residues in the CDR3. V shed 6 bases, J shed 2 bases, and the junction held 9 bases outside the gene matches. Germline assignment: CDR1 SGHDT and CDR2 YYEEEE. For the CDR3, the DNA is TGTGCCAGCACCGAATTGAGGGACTACACAGATACGCAGTATTTT. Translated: CASTELRDYTDTQYF.

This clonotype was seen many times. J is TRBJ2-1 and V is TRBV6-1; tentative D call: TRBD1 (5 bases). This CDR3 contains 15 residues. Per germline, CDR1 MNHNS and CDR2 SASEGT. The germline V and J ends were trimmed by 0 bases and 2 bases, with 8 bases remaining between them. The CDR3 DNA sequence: TGTGCCAGCAGTGAAGCGGACAACCCCTACAATGAGCAGTTCTTC. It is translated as CASSEADNPYNEQFF.

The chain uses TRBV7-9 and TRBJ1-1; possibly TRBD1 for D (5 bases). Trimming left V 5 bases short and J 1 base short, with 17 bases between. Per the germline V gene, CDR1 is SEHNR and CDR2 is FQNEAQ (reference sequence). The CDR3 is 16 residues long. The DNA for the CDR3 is TGTGCCAGCAGCCCCCATCAAACCCAGGGGAACACTGAAGCTTTCTTT. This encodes CASSPHQTQGNTEAFF.

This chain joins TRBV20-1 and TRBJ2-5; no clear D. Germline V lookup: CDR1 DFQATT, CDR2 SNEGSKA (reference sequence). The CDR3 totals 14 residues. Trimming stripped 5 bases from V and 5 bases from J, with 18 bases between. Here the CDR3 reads CSALGQPVDETQYF. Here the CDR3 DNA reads TGCAGTGCTCTTGGGCAGCCGGTGGACGAGACCCAGTACTTC.

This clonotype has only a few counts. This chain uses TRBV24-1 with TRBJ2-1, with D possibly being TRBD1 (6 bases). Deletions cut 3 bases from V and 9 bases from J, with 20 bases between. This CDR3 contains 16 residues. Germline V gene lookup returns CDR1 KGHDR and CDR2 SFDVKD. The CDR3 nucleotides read TGTGCCACCAGTGATACGCAGGGGATCGGGGTTGGTGAGCAGTTCTTC. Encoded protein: CATSDTQGIGVGEQFF.

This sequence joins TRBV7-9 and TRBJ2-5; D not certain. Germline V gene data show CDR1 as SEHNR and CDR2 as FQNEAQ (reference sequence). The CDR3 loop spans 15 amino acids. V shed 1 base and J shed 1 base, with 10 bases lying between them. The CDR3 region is CASSLGQAVQETQYF. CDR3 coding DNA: TGTGCCAGCAGCTTAGGCCAGGCAGTCCAAGAGACCCAGTACTTC.

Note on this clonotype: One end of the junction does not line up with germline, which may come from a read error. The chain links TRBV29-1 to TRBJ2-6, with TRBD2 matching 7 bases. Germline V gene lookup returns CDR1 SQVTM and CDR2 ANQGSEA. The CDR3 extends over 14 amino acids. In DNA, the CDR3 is TGCAGCGTTGAAGATGGGGGGAGGGCCAACGTCCGGACTTTC. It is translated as CSVEDGGRANVRTF.

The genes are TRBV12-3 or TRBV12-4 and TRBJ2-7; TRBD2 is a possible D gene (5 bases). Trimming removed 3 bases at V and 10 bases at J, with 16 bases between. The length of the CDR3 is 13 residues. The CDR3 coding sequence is TGTGCCAGCAGTTTCTCCGGGATCGAGAGCCAGTACTTC. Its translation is CASSFSGIESQYF.

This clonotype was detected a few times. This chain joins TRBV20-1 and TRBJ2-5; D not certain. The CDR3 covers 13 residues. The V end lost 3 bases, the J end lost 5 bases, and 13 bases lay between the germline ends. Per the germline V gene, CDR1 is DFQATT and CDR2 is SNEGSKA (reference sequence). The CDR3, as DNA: TGCAGTGCTAGGGTACAGTTGGAGGAGACCCAGTACTTC. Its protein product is CSARVQLEETQYF.